The clone carrying this TCR beta chain was counted between two and nine times. Its antigen is not known. TCRdb re-called the reads with MiXCR, one entry per CDR3 protein. The sample contains about 500,000 distinct CDR3 sequences, roughly a third of which appear only once. The data were obtained in a study of T cell repertoires in cytomegalovirus infection. Trimming took off 8 bases at V and 2 bases at J, with 16 bases between the two ends. Per the germline V gene, CDR1 is MDHEN and CDR2 is SYDVKM. CDR3 length equals 15 residues. Sample: cultured PBMCs, taken from culture after CMV antigen stimulation. The rearrangement uses TRBV28 and TRBJ1-5, with D perhaps TRBD1 (5 bases). This receptor was identified in a human donor in good health (CMV status not recorded). Some clones in this sample may be carry-over from other donors' samples. In DNA form, the CDR3 reads TGTGCCAGCCAGGCGGGAGGGGTGGGCAATCAGCCCCAGCATTTT. Translated: CASQAGGVGNQPQHF.